This T cell receptor beta chain was recorded in a study of regulatory T cells in long-lasting Graves disease. For the study at large: The criterion for persistent Graves' disease was over 5 years of antithyroid drugs with positive TSH receptor antibodies.

A word on this clonotype: What it binds is unknown.

Relying on iRepertoire HTBI primers and Arm-PCR of CDR3 regions, the team built TCR beta libraries. TCRdb itself ran the multiplex PCR reads through MiXCR, one entry per CDR3 protein. The sample has approximately 500,000 distinct CDR3 sequences; roughly 21% are singletons. This CDR3 has 15 amino acids. Germline CDR1 is SGHTA and CDR2 is FQGNSA. V was trimmed by 1 base and J by 2 bases, leaving 12 bases between them. Time point denoted: persistent/refractory GD, antithyroid drugs over 5 years with positive TRAb. There was RNA extracted from PBMCs, and the TCR library was made from it. Graves' disease diagnosis was established per American Thyroid Association guidelines. Broader study findings: Gene preferences differed: TRBV28, TRBJ1-2, TRBJ2-5 in persistent cases. Patients whose Graves' disease persisted exhibited lower TCR diversity than those newly diagnosed.

This specimen was peripheral blood mononuclear cells (PBMCs), taken when the disease was refractory, from a patient treated with antithyroid drugs. This TCR derives from a female donor with Graves disease. The chain uses TRBV7-2 and TRBJ2-7; TRBD1 might be the D (5 bases). CDR3 nucleotides: TGTGCCAGCAGCTTAGGAGACAGTGGAACCTACGAGCAGTACTTC. It specifies CASSLGDSGTYEQYF.